The 4 T cell receptor beta chains presented below share a single source sample, sequenced in a study of beta chain features in type 1 diabetes. The authors reverse transcribed all of the isolated RNA, so sequencing captured expressed TCRB transcripts. Some clones are missing from TCRdb's copy, which holds only in-frame ones; the method was immunoSEQ multiplex PCR. The sample consists of around 500,000 clones, about an eighth of them appearing once. Sequencing was done on a sample of naive CD4+ T cells from blood. The receptor source for this set is a young woman in good health.

This clone was observed a handful of times. The chain couples TRBV19 to TRBJ2-1; 9 nucleotides agree with TRBD1. The CDR3 extends over 17 amino acids. V dropped 4 bases and J dropped 4; count of bases not matched to a gene: 11. Germline CDR1 LNHDA, CDR2 SQIVND (reference sequence). This CDR3 reads CASSRGQGPAGYNEQFF. DNA of the CDR3: TGTGCCAGTAGTAGAGGACAGGGGCCCGCGGGGTACAATGAGCAGTTCTTC.

This clone has only a few counts. CDR3 in amino acids: CASSGEGGRGRHTIYF. The CDR3 region has the DNA TGTGCCAGCAGTGGAGAAGGGGGACGTGGTCGACACACCATATATTTT. The rearrangement links TRBV6-1 to TRBJ1-3, with TRBD1 as a possible D gene (6 bases). Germline V CDR1 and CDR2: MNHNS, SASEGT. The V end lost 4 bases, the J end lost 8 bases, and 21 bases lay between the germline ends. CDR3 length: 16 amino acids.

The genes are TRBV9 and TRBJ2-1; no clear D gene. CDR3 size: 12 residues. Germline V gene lookup returns CDR1 SGDLS and CDR2 YYNGEE. Deletions cut 1 base from V and 9 bases from J, with 8 bases between. The CDR3 nucleotides are TGTGCCAGCAGCGTATCCTGGAGTGAGCAGTTCTTC. It specifies CASSVSWSEQFF. The whole variable domain, filled in from reference TRBV9 and TRBJ2-1, reads DSGVTQTPKHLITATGQRVTLRCSPRSGDLSVYWYQQSLDQGLQFLIQYYNGEERAKGNILERFSAQQFPDLHSELNLSSLELGDSALYFCASSVSWSEQFFGPGTRLTVL.

This clone came up a few times. The rearrangement links TRBV4-1 to TRBJ2-5; 15 bases map to TRBD2. Looked up from germline, CDR1 is MGHRA and CDR2 is YSYEKL. The CDR3 has 16 residues. The V and J ends lost 4 bases and 2 bases, in that order; junction bases with no gene match: 2. CDR3: CASSPGLAGGQETQYF. For the CDR3, the DNA is TGCGCCAGCAGCCCCGGACTAGCGGGAGGGCAAGAGACCCAGTACTTC.